This TCR beta chain is drawn from a study of blood T cell repertoires in COVID-19. Overall study context: PBMCs, B-cell-depleted T cells, or T cells were the source of the cDNA or gDNA that made up the material.

Germline V gene lookup returns CDR1 LNHDA and CDR2 SQIVND (reference sequence). The CDR3 is 14 residues long. V gave up 5 bases and J gave up 0 bases, with 9 bases separating them. Authors' processing steps: Estimation of nucleated cell counts was performed using reference gene primer amplification. Profiled with immunoSEQ multiplex PCR; TCRdb holds only in-frame clones, not every one. The V and J calls and clone size are taken from that table; D and trimming were inferred from the DNA. The repertoire holds just over 300,000 clones, with approximately 90% as singletons. Cohort 3 recovery required two negative PCRs, clearance, or symptom resolution.

The sequencing input was PBMCs or T cells enriched from blood (not recorded which). The J gene is TRBJ2-3, the V gene TRBV19; a weak D match, TRBD1 (6 bases). The TCR comes from a woman aged 18-35 years who had recovered from COVID-19. CDR3 coding DNA: TGTGCCAGTAGTTGGACAGCTAGCACAGATACGCAGTATTTT. It encodes CASSWTASTDTQYF.